Listed here are 26 T cell receptor beta chains from one sample, sequenced in a study of blood T cell repertoires in COVID-19. Generated by immunoSEQ multiplex PCR, the TCRdb table keeps only in-frame clones and is missing some. This table has 250,000 to 300,000 clones, more than 65% appearing once. Sequenced material: peripheral blood. The receptors here all came from a young woman with acute or convalescent COVID-19.

The chain couples TRBV28 to TRBJ2-1, with 11 bases fitting TRBD2. Germline values: CDR1 MDHEN, CDR2 SYDVKM. V shed 5 bases, J shed 9 bases, and the junction held 6 bases outside the gene matches. This CDR3 is 14 amino acids long. The CDR3 loop reads CASSNSGRAGEQFF. As DNA, the CDR3 is TGTGCCAGCAGTAATAGCGGGAGGGCCGGTGAGCAGTTCTTC.

The gene calls are TRBV7-2 and TRBJ2-7; 10 nucleotides match TRBD2. Losses at the gene ends were 5 bases for V and 3 bases for J; bases not matched to a gene: 7. CDR3 length equals 15 residues. The germline gives CDR1 SGHTA, CDR2 FQGNSA. DNA of the CDR3: TGTGCCAGCAGCCCAGCCGGGACTAGCGTCTACGAGCAGTACTTC. It yields the protein CASSPAGTSVYEQYF.

This clone was recorded a few times. The chain carries TRBV4-2 and TRBJ1-4; D perhaps matches TRBD1 (6 bases). The V gene lost 2 bases and the J gene lost 4 bases, with 14 bases spanning the gap. Germline V gives CDR1 LGHNA, CDR2 YNFKEQ. The CDR3 loop spans 16 amino acids. DNA for the CDR3: TGTGCCAGCAGCCAAAGCTACAGGGCCGATAATGAAAAACTGTTTTTT. Encoded protein: CASSQSYRADNEKLFF.

CDR3 DNA sequence: TGTGCCAGCAGTTTTGAGCGGGTCGGCTACACCTTC. Protein sequence: CASSFERVGYTF. The chain links TRBV28 to TRBJ1-2; D gene unclear. The CDR3 is 12 residues long. V was shortened by 3 bases and J by 8 bases, with 10 bases between the two germline ends. Germline CDR1 and CDR2: MDHEN and SYDVKM.

This clone was recorded only once. The chain couples TRBV5-6 to TRBJ2-3, with D possibly TRBD2 on 6 matching bases. In germline, CDR1 is SGHDT, CDR2 YYEEEE. V shed 7 bases and J shed 2 bases, with 20 bases lying between them. The CDR3 extends over 16 amino acids. CDR3 sequence reads: CASEPKIGRYTDTQYF. The CDR3, as DNA: TGTGCCAGCGAGCCCAAGATCGGGAGATACACAGATACGCAGTATTTT.

This sequence joins TRBV11-2 and TRBJ2-1, with a weak D call TRBD1 (7 bases). V was shortened by 1 base and J by 9 bases, with 22 bases between the two germline ends. Germline-derived CDR1 and CDR2 are SGHAT and FQNNGV. The CDR3 sequence is 17 residues long. CDR3 sequence reads: CASSLAARGVPRGEQFF. Written as DNA, the CDR3 is TGTGCCAGCAGCTTAGCTGCCAGGGGGGTCCCTCGCGGTGAGCAGTTCTTC.

The V and J genes are TRBV5-6 and TRBJ2-5, with 7 bases lining up with TRBD2. The V and J ends lost 7 bases and 7 bases, in that order; junction bases with no gene match: 19. Germline lookup yields CDR1 SGHDT and CDR2 YYEEEE. The CDR3 has 16 amino acids. CDR3 region: CASSQGRGTGRGTQYF. CDR3 bases: TGTGCCAGCTCCCAAGGGCGGGGGACCGGGAGAGGGACCCAGTACTTC.

V is TRBV19 and J is TRBJ1-2; D uncertain. V was pared by 3 bases and J by 2 bases, with 7 bases between. Germline V gene data show CDR1 as LNHDA and CDR2 as SQIVND (reference sequence). The CDR3 sequence is 13 residues long. CDR3 protein: CASSMDSNYGYTF. In nucleotides, the CDR3 is TGTGCCAGTAGTATGGACTCGAACTATGGCTACACCTTC.

V gene TRBV7-9 combines with J gene TRBJ1-1; D is possibly TRBD1 (5 bases). V was trimmed by 6 bases and J by 4 bases, leaving 18 bases between them. This CDR3 is built from 15 residues. Germline CDR1 is SEHNR and CDR2 is FQNEAQ (reference sequence). The CDR3 protein is CASRKDSQGSTEAFF. In DNA, the CDR3 is TGTGCCAGCAGGAAAGATAGCCAGGGAAGCACTGAAGCTTTCTTT.

The rearrangement links TRBV6-2 or TRBV6-3 to TRBJ2-5, with 16 bases aligning to TRBD2. V lost 2 bases to trimming and J lost 7 bases; unmatched junction nucleotides: 10. CDR1 and CDR2 (germline): MNHEY, SVGEGT. The CDR3 is 18 amino acids. The CDR3 spells CASSYPGTSGRAEWTQYF. In DNA form, the CDR3 reads TGTGCCAGCAGTTACCCTGGGACTAGCGGGAGGGCCGAGTGGACCCAGTACTTC.

This clone was detected only once. This chain joins TRBV6-2 or TRBV6-3 and TRBJ2-7, with 9 bases that match TRBD1. This CDR3 is 14 amino acids long. CDR1 and CDR2 (germline): MNHEY, SVGEGT. The trim removed 2 bases at V and 6 bases at J, leaving 5 bases unmatched. DNA of the CDR3: TGTGCCAGCAGTTACGCAGGACAGGGGCTCGAGCAGTACTTC. Its translation: CASSYAGQGLEQYF.

The CDR3 spells CASSLGVGGRSPLHF. The DNA for the CDR3 is TGTGCCAGCAGCTTAGGGGTGGGGGGACGTTCACCCCTCCACTTT. V is TRBV7-2 and J is TRBJ1-6; TRBD1 is a possible D gene (5 bases). V was trimmed by 1 base and J by 9 bases, leaving 13 bases between them. CDR3 length: 15 amino acids. Germline-derived CDR1 and CDR2 are SGHTA and FQGNSA.

The V gene is TRBV27, the J gene TRBJ2-1, with 11 bases fitting TRBD2. The CDR3 is 17 residues long. Unmatched junction bases numbered 8, after V lost 3 bases and J lost 4 bases. CDR1 and CDR2 from the germline V gene are MNHEY and SMNVEV (reference sequence). CDR3 DNA sequence: TGTGCCAGCAGTTTTTTAACTAGCGGGAGTATATACAATGAGCAGTTCTTC. Translated, it gives CASSFLTSGSIYNEQFF.

This clone was seen many times. The rearrangement links TRBV7-2 to TRBJ2-6; D possibly corresponds to TRBD2 (7 bases). Germline V lookup: CDR1 SGHTA, CDR2 FQGNSA. V was pared by 5 bases and J by 2 bases, with 13 bases between. CDR3 size: 16 residues. Here the CDR3 DNA reads TGTGCCAGCAGCACTAGGGAGGGGGCTGGGGCCAACGTCCTGACTTTC. Protein: CASSTREGAGANVLTF.

This clone occurred once. The chain has TRBV11-2 and TRBJ1-1; D unclear. Looked up from germline, CDR1 is SGHAT and CDR2 is FQNNGV. The CDR3 contains 14 residues. Trimming stripped 3 bases from V and 5 bases from J, with 13 bases between. The CDR3 sequence: CASSFLMGGTEAFF. As DNA, the CDR3 is TGTGCCAGCAGCTTTTTGATGGGAGGGACTGAAGCTTTCTTT.

The chain links TRBV13 to TRBJ2-7; 9 nucleotides agree with TRBD1. The ends lost 5 bases at V and 5 bases at J; junction bases unmatched: 10. The CDR3 spans 15 residues. CDR1 is PRHDT and CDR2 is FYEKMQ in the germline V gene (reference sequence). The CDR3 region is CASSPTGTGRDEQYF. Here the CDR3 DNA reads TGTGCCAGCAGCCCCACCGGGACAGGGCGTGACGAGCAGTACTTC.

The chain joins TRBV7-9 to TRBJ1-2; D may be TRBD1 (6 bases). Germline-derived CDR1 and CDR2 are SEHNR and FQNEAQ (reference sequence). The V gene lost 5 bases and the J gene lost 5 bases, with 12 bases spanning the gap. The CDR3 loop spans 13 amino acids. CDR3 protein: CASSEQGYYGYTF. Here the CDR3 DNA reads TGTGCCAGCAGCGAACAGGGCTATTATGGCTACACCTTC.

The V call is TRBV7-3, the J call TRBJ2-2, with D hard to call. CDR3 size: 16 residues. CDR1 and CDR2 (germline): SGHTA, FQGTGA. Trimming stripped 2 bases from V and 2 bases from J, with 12 bases between. CDR3 residues: CASSLSPLDNTGELFF. Written as DNA, the CDR3 is TGTGCCAGCAGCTTATCCCCTTTAGATAACACCGGGGAGCTGTTTTTT.

Written as DNA, the CDR3 is TGTGCCAGCAGTTTATTGGCTAGCGCTTACGAGCAGTACTTC. Residues: CASSLLASAYEQYF. V usage is TRBV27 and J usage is TRBJ2-7; tentatively, D is TRBD2 (6 bases). In germline, CDR1 is MNHEY, CDR2 SMNVEV (reference sequence). V was trimmed by 1 base and J by 4 bases, leaving 11 bases between them. The CDR3 covers 14 residues.

The chain's CDR3 is CASSTLVVTETQYF. In nucleotides, the CDR3 is TGTGCCAGCAGCACCCTAGTGGTAACTGAGACCCAGTACTTC. The rearrangement links TRBV21-1 to TRBJ2-5; TRBD2, the table's D call, lacks a check against the DNA. TRBV21-1 is flagged as a pseudogene. The CDR3 spans 14 residues.

The rearrangement links TRBV28 to TRBJ2-7; D remains unclear. The CDR3 is made up of 19 amino acids. Trimming took off 5 bases at V and 0 bases at J, with 26 bases between the two ends. Germline V CDR1 and CDR2: MDHEN, SYDVKM. The CDR3: CASSPFSSTHPRSSYEQYF. The CDR3 bases are TGTGCCAGCAGTCCATTTAGCTCGACCCACCCTAGGAGCTCCTACGAGCAGTACTTC.

This chain links TRBV30 with TRBJ2-1, with TRBD2 matching 10 bases. CDR1 is GTSNPN and CDR2 is SVGIG in the germline V gene (reference sequence). The V segment lost 5 bases and the J segment 4 bases; nucleotides outside the gene matches: 2. The CDR3 has 13 residues. In nucleotides, the CDR3 is TGTGCCTGGGGACTAGCGGATTACAATGAGCAGTTCTTC. Translation gives CAWGLADYNEQFF.

The chain uses TRBV7-2 and TRBJ2-7; TRBD2 matches at 7 bases. This CDR3 comprises 15 residues. With 5 bases clipped from V and 5 bases from J, the junction kept 12 bases outside the gene matches. Germline assignment: CDR1 SGHTA and CDR2 FQGNSA. The CDR3 spells CASSVRGGRFNEQYF. The CDR3 bases are TGTGCCAGCAGCGTACGTGGCGGGAGATTCAACGAGCAGTACTTC.

The gene calls are TRBV4-1 and TRBJ2-7; D ambiguous. The V end was cut by 0 bases, the J end by 2 bases, with 8 bases between. Germline V CDR1 and CDR2: MGHRA, YSYEKL. The CDR3 is 14 residues long. The CDR3 nucleotides read TGCGCCAGCAGCCAAGATATAACAGCCTACGAGCAGTACTTC. This sequence encodes CASSQDITAYEQYF.

This clone was observed once. V gene TRBV7-2 combines with J gene TRBJ1-2, with 9 bases matching TRBD1. Germline loops: CDR1 SGHTA, CDR2 FQGNSA. The CDR3 runs to 16 residues. V was pared by 2 bases and J by 8 bases, with 12 bases of the junction left unmatched. CDR3 amino acids: CASSLRDRVSLFGYTF. The CDR3 DNA is TGTGCCAGCAGCTTAAGGGACAGGGTATCTCTCTTCGGCTACACCTTC.

The V call is TRBV11-2, the J call TRBJ1-2, with 11 bases identical to TRBD1. V was clipped by 4 bases and J by 2 bases; unmatched bases: 6. The length of the CDR3 is 16 residues. The germline V gene has CDR1 SGHAT and CDR2 FQNNGV. The CDR3 sequence: CASSSRTGGPNYGYTF. CDR3 nucleotides: TGTGCCAGCAGCTCCCGGACAGGGGGCCCAAACTATGGCTACACCTTC.